The T cell receptor beta chain under discussion was sequenced for a study of T cells in narcolepsy. In the study overall: Enrolled donors included narcolepsy type 1 or type 2 patients and healthy controls.

The CDR3 sequence is 16 residues long. The J segment lost 0 bases and the V segment lost 5 bases, leaving 7 bases of the junction unmatched. Germline CDR1 and CDR2: SGHAT and FQNNGV. Assay used: immunoSEQ multiplex PCR; TCRdb lists only in-frame clones, some missing. The repertoire holds 25,000 to 35,000 clones, with around 83% as singletons. About this clone itself: The antigen remains undetermined.

The study's findings and limits: Blood of same and different patients, but not healthy controls, reportedly held recurring autoreactive clonotypes. Same-patient CSF and blood CD4+ T cell clonotypes included HCRT-specific and TRIB2-specific autoreactive ones. No autoreactive T cell clone sequences appeared in some memory CD4+ repertoires.

This TCR was sampled from a human donor with narcolepsy. Source material: CD45RA- memory CD4+ T cells from PBMCs. The chain carries TRBV11-2 and TRBJ2-3; 8 bases align to TRBD2. The CDR3 is CASSPTGGVSTDTQYF. The CDR3 nucleotides read TGTGCCAGCAGCCCCACCGGGGGGGTGAGCACAGATACGCAGTATTTT.